A selection of T cell receptor beta chains follows, all from one sample in a study of blood T cell repertoires in COVID-19. Method: immunoSEQ multiplex PCR; TCRdb's copy keeps in-frame clones and lacks some. The sample has just under 250,000 clones; approximately 83% are singletons. The sequencing input was peripheral blood. The receptors derive from a woman in her thirties who had recovered from COVID-19. Both conserved end residues are part of each CDR3. D genes are given only for firm matches. Only part of the rows carry a size: once, few, many, or a class if the clone is expanded.

d_call clone_size j_call v_call cdr3_nt cdr3_aa
. . TRBJ2-3 TRBV7-9 TGTGCCAGCAGCCAATCCGAAACAGGCCCTACGCAGTATTTT CASSQSETGPTQYF
. . TRBJ1-5 TRBV15 TGTGCCACCAGCAGAGATCCGAGAAGTCAGCCCCAGCATTTT CATSRDPRSQPQHF
. . TRBJ1-1 TRBV6-5 TGTGCCAGCAGTCCCCTTAGCTCGAACACTGAAGCTTTCTTT CASSPLSSNTEAFF
TRBD2 . TRBJ2-7 TRBV2 TGTGCCAGCAGTGAAGCGAAACTAGCGGGGTATTACGAGCAGTACTTC CASSEAKLAGYYEQYF
TRBD2 . TRBJ2-4 TRBV3-1/TRBV3-2 TGTGCCAGCAGCCCAAGAATTGGCGAGCCTAGCGGGCCCAAAAACATTCAGTACTTC CASSPRIGEPSGPKNIQYF
. . TRBJ2-1 TRBV27 TGTGCCAGCAGTACTTCAGGGTACAATGAGCAGTTCTTC CASSTSGYNEQFF
. . TRBJ1-2 TRBV21-1 TGTGCCAGCCGCCCGTTTGGGGGCCTTGTTTTTAACTATGGCTACACCTTC CASRPFGGLVFNYGYTF
. . TRBJ1-1 TRBV15 TGTGCCACCAGCACGATCCACCCGAGGGATGAAGTGCTTGCAGGGAACACTGAAGCTTTCTTT CATSTIHPRDEVLAGNTEAFF
TRBD2 . TRBJ2-1 TRBV5-1 TGCGCCAGCAGCTCCGTTCCAGCGGGGGGGCGGTTCTTC CASSSVPAGGRFF
. . TRBJ1-1 TRBV5-4 TGTGCCAGCAGCCCACCGGGGAGGGGGGGGACTGAAGCTTTCTTT CASSPPGRGGTEAFF
TRBD1 . TRBJ2-6 TRBV27 TGTGCCAGCAGTCCCCGGACAGGGGGTTTCTCTGGGGCCAACGTCCTGACTTTC CASSPRTGGFSGANVLTF
. . TRBJ2-3 TRBV5-1 TGCGCCAGCAGCTTGGCTCAGGGTGAGGGCACAGATACGCAGTATTTT CASSLAQGEGTDTQYF
. . TRBJ1-2 TRBV7-2 TGTGCCAGCAGCTTAGATGGGGGGGCCTATGGCTACACCTTC CASSLDGGAYGYTF
. . TRBJ1-3 TRBV12-2 TGTGCAAGTCGCGTTACAGGGGGCCAAAGAAACACCATATATTTT CASRVTGGQRNTIYF
. once TRBJ2-7 TRBV2 TGTGCCAGCAGTGAGCGGGACTACGAGCAGTACTTC CASSERDYEQYF
. . TRBJ1-6 TRBV10-3 TGTGCCATCAGTGAGGCAACAGGGCGATATTCACCCCTCCACTTT CAISEATGRYSPLHF
. . TRBJ1-1 TRBV27 TGTGCCAGCAGTTTATCAACAGGGCGCACTGAAGCTTTCTTT CASSLSTGRTEAFF
TRBD1 few TRBJ2-7 TRBV7-9 TGTGCCAGCAGCTCCCGACAGGGGGCGGGCGGGCGGTCTTACGAGCAGTACTTC CASSSRQGAGGRSYEQYF
TRBD1 . TRBJ2-5 TRBV11-3 TGTGCCAGCAGCTACAGGGGAGAGACCCAGTACTTC CASSYRGETQYF
. . TRBJ1-2 TRBV29-1 TGCAGCGTTGAACCGGTGACAGCGCCTAACTATGGCTACACCTTC CSVEPVTAPNYGYTF
. . TRBJ2-5 TRBV18 TGTGCCAGCTCACCAAACGGTGTGGAGACCCAGTACTTC CASSPNGVETQYF
TRBD1 . TRBJ2-5 TRBV10-2 TGCGCCAGCAGTACAGGGGGCGTCGTAGAGACCCAGTACTTC CASSTGGVVETQYF
TRBD1 . TRBJ1-1 TRBV11-2 TGTGCCAGCAGCCCTCTTGATGGTTTGGGACAGTTGGTAACTTTCTTT CASSPLDGLGQLVTFF
TRBD1 . TRBJ1-2 TRBV5-5 TGTGCCAGCAGCTTGGACACAGGGGAACTATATGGCTACACCTTC CASSLDTGELYGYTF
. . TRBJ1-1 TRBV11-2 TGTGCCAGCAGCTTAGGCGGGGTACCGAACACTGAAGCTTTCTTT CASSLGGVPNTEAFF
. once TRBJ1-5 TRBV21-1 . CASQFGTGSNQPQHF
TRBD2 . TRBJ2-3 TRBV7-2 TGTGCCAGCAGCTCTCTAGCGGGGGCCCTCACAGATACGCAGTATTTT CASSSLAGALTDTQYF
. once TRBJ2-1 TRBV9 TGTGCCAGCAGCGTAGGGGCGGGGTCATACAATGAGCAGTTCTTC CASSVGAGSYNEQFF
TRBD2 . TRBJ2-5 TRBV20-1 TGCAGTGCTAGTTGGGGGGGACTAGCGGGGCTCTACCAAGAGACCCAGTACTTC CSASWGGLAGLYQETQYF
TRBD2 . TRBJ2-7 TRBV5-4 TGTGCCATCTCACTAGCGGGGGGCGAGTACGAGCAGTACTTC CAISLAGGEYEQYF
. . TRBJ1-2 TRBV13 TGTGCCAGCAGCTCCCGGGGACATCCCCCAGGAGGCTACACCTTC CASSSRGHPPGGYTF
TRBD1 . TRBJ2-3 TRBV27 TGTGCCAGCAATTCCCCCGGGACAGGGGGAATAGGTACGCAGTATTTT CASNSPGTGGIGTQYF
TRBD2 . TRBJ2-1 TRBV7-9 TGTGCCAGCAGCTTAGGTCACCTAGCGGGGGCGGGCAATGAGCAGTTCTTC CASSLGHLAGAGNEQFF
. . TRBJ1-2 TRBV9 TGTGCCAGCAGCGAACCGGTTGGAGAGAGACAGACTAACTATGGCTACACCTTC CASSEPVGERQTNYGYTF
. . TRBJ1-2 TRBV25-1 TGTGCCAGCAGTGATAAGGACAGACTCCGATTCAACTATGGCTACACCTTC CASSDKDRLRFNYGYTF
TRBD1 . TRBJ1-4 TRBV12-5 TGTGCTAGTGGTTTGTCGACAGGGGGCAGGGATGAAAAACTGTTTTTT CASGLSTGGRDEKLFF
. . TRBJ1-2 TRBV11-2 TGTGCCAGCAGCATACTTCCCGGACCGGAGGGCTATGGCTACACCTTC CASSILPGPEGYGYTF
. . TRBJ1-4 TRBV7-2 TGTGCCAGCAGCTTTATAGGCTCAGGGCTCGCTAATGAAAAACTGTTTTTT CASSFIGSGLANEKLFF
. . TRBJ2-7 TRBV2 TGTGCCAGCAGTGACCCGACAGACCAAAGATACTACGAGCAGTACTTC CASSDPTDQRYYEQYF
. . TRBJ1-2 TRBV3-1/TRBV3-2 TGTGCCAGCAGCTACCTCCAGGGGAATGGCTACACCTTC CASSYLQGNGYTF
. . TRBJ1-3 TRBV12-3/TRBV12-4 TGTGCCAGCAGGGCTGACTACACCATATATTTT CASRADYTIYF
TRBD2 . TRBJ2-7 TRBV7-8 TGTGCCAGCAGCTCCCCAAGGGTAGCGGGGGAGGACGAACAGTACTTC CASSSPRVAGEDEQYF
. once TRBJ2-6 TRBV4-3 TGCGCCAGCACTTCAGGGGACTCTGGGGCCAACGTCCTGACTTTC CASTSGDSGANVLTF
TRBD1 . TRBJ1-1 TRBV11-1 TGTGCCAGCAGCTCCAAACAGGGGGAGAACACTGAAGCTTTCTTT CASSSKQGENTEAFF
TRBD1 . TRBJ1-1 TRBV11-2 TGTGCCAGCAGCTTAGGTAGGGGGACAGCTGAAGCTTTCTTT CASSLGRGTAEAFF
. once TRBJ2-5 TRBV7-9 TGTGCCAGCAGCTTACGAGGTTACCAAGAGACCCAGTACTTC CASSLRGYQETQYF
TRBD1 . TRBJ1-3 TRBV5-1 TGCGCCACCCCGGGACAGGGGCATGGAAACACCATATATTTT CATPGQGHGNTIYF
TRBD1 . TRBJ1-2 TRBV5-4 TGTGCCAGCAGCTTGGGGGACAGGGGCTTCGGCTACACCTTC CASSLGDRGFGYTF